The 15 T cell receptor beta chains listed next were all sequenced from one sample in a study of blood T cell repertoires in COVID-19. Assay: immunoSEQ multiplex PCR; the TCRdb copy retains only in-frame clones and omits some. The table includes under 300,000 clones, about nine tenths detected once. Sequencing was done on a sample of peripheral blood. The receptor source for this set is a woman aged 25 to 39 with active or convalescent COVID-19.

This chain uses TRBV6-5 with TRBJ1-3, with D possibly being TRBD1 (6 bases). The CDR3 runs to 12 residues. CDR1 is MNHEY, CDR2 SVGAGI, per germline. In DNA, the CDR3 is TGTGCAACAGGGTGGTCTGGAAACACCATATATTTT. Its translation is CATGWSGNTIYF.

The rearrangement links TRBV19 to TRBJ2-1, with D perhaps TRBD1 (7 bases). V lost 3 bases to trimming and J lost 3 bases, with 18 bases between them. The CDR3 extends over 17 amino acids. CDR1 is LNHDA, CDR2 SQIVND, per germline (reference sequence). This chain's CDR3 is CASSISEGRGVYNEQFF. The CDR3 coding sequence is TGTGCCAGTAGTATCTCTGAGGGCAGGGGGGTCTACAATGAGCAGTTCTTC.

This clone came up once. The rearrangement links TRBV7-2 to TRBJ2-7, with 7 bases identical to TRBD1. This CDR3 has 14 residues. Germline-derived CDR1 and CDR2 are SGHTA and FQGNSA. Trimming at V came to 2 bases and at J to 6 bases, leaving 7 bases not matched to a gene. DNA for the CDR3: TGTGCCAGCAGCTTAAGAGGGGGCGTTCCCGAGCAGTACTTC. Protein sequence: CASSLRGGVPEQYF. Filled out from reference TRBV7-2 and TRBJ2-7, the complete variable domain reads GAGVSQSPSNKVTEKGKDVELRCDPISGHTALYWYRQSLGQGLEFLIYFQGNSAPDKSGLPSDRFSAERTGGSVSTLTIQRTQQEDSAVYLCASSLRGGVPEQYFGPGTRLTVT.

This clone appeared a few times. This rearrangement joins TRBV5-4 to TRBJ2-7; D not resolved. V dropped 3 bases and J dropped 3 bases, with 10 bases sitting between them. The CDR3 sequence is 13 residues long. Germline CDR1 and CDR2: SGHNT and YYREEE (reference sequence). The CDR3 protein is CASSSRLSYEQYF. In DNA, the CDR3 is TGTGCCAGCAGCTCTCGACTCAGCTACGAGCAGTACTTC.

The chain has TRBV19 and TRBJ2-2, with TRBD1 matching over 7 bases. Germline CDR1 and CDR2: LNHDA and SQIVND (reference sequence). V shed 6 bases, J shed 4 bases, and the junction held 8 bases outside the gene matches. CDR3 length: 15 amino acids. The CDR3 DNA sequence: TGTGCCAGTAGACTCTCGACAGGGCTCACCGGGGAGCTGTTTTTT. Its protein is CASRLSTGLTGELFF.

This rearrangement joins TRBV3-1 (or the pseudogene TRBV3-2) to TRBJ1-1; the D is unclear. CDR3 length: 13 amino acids. CDR1 LGHDT and CDR2 YNNKEL come from the germline V gene (reference sequence). The ends were cut back, 1 base at V and 1 base at J, with 4 bases in the middle. CDR3 sequence reads: CASSQARNTEAFF. The CDR3 DNA is TGTGCCAGCAGCCAAGCCAGGAACACTGAAGCTTTCTTT.

The rearrangement links TRBV11-2 to TRBJ1-1; D is possibly TRBD1 (6 bases). The germline V and J ends were trimmed by 0 bases and 4 bases, with 21 bases remaining between them. The CDR3 totals 18 residues. CDR1 SGHAT and CDR2 FQNNGV come from the germline V gene. The CDR3 nucleotides read TGTGCCAGCAGCTTAGACGGGGGGCGCGGAATTCTACCCACTGAAGCTTTCTTT. Its translation is CASSLDGGRGILPTEAFF.

This clone was counted once. The chain couples TRBV3-1 (or the pseudogene TRBV3-2) to TRBJ2-2, with 9 bases matching TRBD1. CDR3 length: 17 residues. V lost 4 bases, J lost 4 bases, and 10 bases stayed unmatched. In germline, CDR1 is LGHDT, CDR2 YNNKEL (reference sequence). The CDR3 sequence: CASSRRAGQGITGELFF. The CDR3, as DNA: TGTGCCAGCAGCCGTAGGGCGGGACAGGGCATCACCGGGGAGCTGTTTTTT.

This sequence joins TRBV27 and TRBJ2-1; 11 positions agree with TRBD2. The V segment lost 6 bases and the J segment 9 bases; nucleotides outside the gene matches: 10. Looked up from germline, CDR1 is MNHEY and CDR2 is SMNVEV (reference sequence). CDR3 length: 15 amino acids. The CDR3 spells CASRTLAGALGEQFF. The CDR3 nucleotides are TGTGCCAGCAGGACACTAGCGGGGGCCTTGGGTGAGCAGTTCTTC.

The chain uses TRBV7-9 and TRBJ2-3; 9 bases fit TRBD1. The CDR3 sequence is 16 residues long. Germline lookup yields CDR1 SEHNR and CDR2 FQNEAQ (reference sequence). V trimming: 5 bases; J trimming: 2 bases; junction bases outside the gene matches: 8. Here the CDR3 reads CASSDGQGWYTDTQYF. The CDR3 DNA sequence: TGTGCCAGCAGCGATGGACAGGGGTGGTACACAGATACGCAGTATTTT.

The rearrangement links TRBV7-8 to TRBJ1-2; the D is unclear. Trimming removed 1 base at V and 4 bases at J, with 7 bases between. The V gene's germline CDR1 is SGHVS and CDR2 FQNEAQ. There are 13 residues in the CDR3. In DNA, the CDR3 is TGTGCCAGCAGCTTAGATAGAACCTATGGCTACACCTTC. Translating gives CASSLDRTYGYTF.

The rearrangement uses TRBV6-5 and TRBJ2-7; D is unresolved. V was pared by 8 bases and J by 4 bases, with 12 bases between. The CDR3 has 12 amino acids. Germline lookup yields CDR1 MNHEY and CDR2 SVGAGI. CDR3: CASRRLLYEQYF. The CDR3 DNA reads as TGTGCCAGCCGGAGACTCCTTTACGAGCAGTACTTC.

This chain joins TRBV5-8 and TRBJ1-2; 8 positions agree with TRBD1. This CDR3 contains 12 residues. The J segment lost 7 bases and the V segment lost 4 bases, leaving 3 bases of the junction unmatched. Germline V gene sequence: CDR1 SGHTS, CDR2 YDEGEE. In DNA form, the CDR3 reads TGTGCCAGCAGCCGACAGGGGTCTGGCTACACCTTC. Encoded protein: CASSRQGSGYTF.

The chain employs TRBV7-2 and TRBJ1-4; D call uncertain. Germline-derived CDR1 and CDR2 are SGHTA and FQGNSA. Deletions cut 3 bases from V and 5 bases from J, with 13 bases between. The CDR3 length is 15 residues. CDR3 protein: CASSLGDTINEKLFF. CDR3 nucleotides: TGTGCCAGCAGCTTGGGAGACACCATAAATGAAAAACTGTTTTTT.

V gene TRBV19 combines with J gene TRBJ1-5, with TRBD1 matching 9 bases. CDR3 length equals 20 residues. In germline, CDR1 is LNHDA, CDR2 SQIVND (reference sequence). After removal of 2 bases from V and 0 bases from J, the junction contained 14 bases not matched to a gene. CDR3 in DNA: TGTGCCAGTAGTATAAGGAGGGGGGGACAGGGTTCAAATAGCAATCAGCCCCAGCATTTT. Protein sequence: CASSIRRGGQGSNSNQPQHF.